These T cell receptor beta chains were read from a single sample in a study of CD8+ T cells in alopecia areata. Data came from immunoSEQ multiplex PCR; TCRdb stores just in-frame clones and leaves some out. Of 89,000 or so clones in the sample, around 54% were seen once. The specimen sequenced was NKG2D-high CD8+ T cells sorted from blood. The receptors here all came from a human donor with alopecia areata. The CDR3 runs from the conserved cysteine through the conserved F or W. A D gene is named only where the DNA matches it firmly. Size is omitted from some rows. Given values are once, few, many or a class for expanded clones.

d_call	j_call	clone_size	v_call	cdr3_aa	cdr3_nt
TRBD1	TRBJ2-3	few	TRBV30	CAWSVQGALEDTQYF	TGTGCCTGGAGTGTACAGGGGGCGCTTGAAGATACGCAGTATTTT
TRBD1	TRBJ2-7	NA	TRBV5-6	CASSSGTGRGEQYF	TGTGCCAGCAGCTCCGGGACAGGGCGCGGCGAGCAGTACTTC
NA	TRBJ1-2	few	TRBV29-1	CSVEDGTGVGYGYTF	TGCAGCGTTGAAGATGGAACAGGAGTTGGCTATGGCTACACCTTC
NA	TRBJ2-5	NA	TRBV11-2	CASSLGQDKETQYF	TGTGCCAGCAGCTTAGGACAGGATAAGGAGACCCAGTACTTC
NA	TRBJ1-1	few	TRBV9	CASSPDSTEAFF	TGTGCCAGCAGCCCTGACAGCACTGAAGCTTTCTTT
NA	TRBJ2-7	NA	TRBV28	CASSTIDFYEQYF	TGTGCCAGCAGTACTATCGACTTCTACGAGCAGTACTTC
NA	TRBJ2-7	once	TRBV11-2	CASSLDLSYEQYF	TGTGCCAGCAGCTTGGACCTAAGCTACGAGCAGTACTTC
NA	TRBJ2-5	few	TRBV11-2	CASSLVIGGYQETQYF	TGTGCCAGCAGCTTAGTCATAGGAGGGTACCAAGAGACCCAGTACTTC
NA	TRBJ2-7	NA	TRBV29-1	CSVLSGLNYEQYF	TGCAGCGTCCTTAGCGGATTGAACTACGAGCAGTACTTC
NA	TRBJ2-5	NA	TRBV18	CASSPKGGQETQYF	TGTGCCAGCTCACCAAAGGGGGGCCAAGAGACCCAGTACTTC
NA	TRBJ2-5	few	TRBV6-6	CASSSTEYQETQYF	TGTGCCAGCAGTTCCACAGAGTACCAAGAGACCCAGTACTTC
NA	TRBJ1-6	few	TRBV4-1	CASSQDSNPAGNSPLHF	TGCGCCAGCAGCCAAGACTCAAATCCAGCTGGAAATTCACCCCTCCACTTT
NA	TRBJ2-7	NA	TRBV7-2	CASRDHYEQYF	TGTGCCAGCAGAGACCACTACGAGCAGTACTTC
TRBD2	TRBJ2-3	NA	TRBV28	CASSSRGASGSDADTQYF	TGTGCCAGCAGTTCCCGAGGGGCTAGCGGGAGTGACGCAGATACGCAGTATTTT
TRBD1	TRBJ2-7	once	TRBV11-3	CASNEGQSYEQYF	TGTGCCAGCAACGAGGGACAGTCCTACGAGCAGTACTTC
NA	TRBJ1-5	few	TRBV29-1	CSAYGGPQHF	TGCAGCGCGTACGGTGGGCCCCAGCATTTT
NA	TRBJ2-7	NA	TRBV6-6	CASSYVAVSSYEQYF	TGTGCCAGCAGTTACGTAGCGGTGAGCTCCTACGAGCAGTACTTC
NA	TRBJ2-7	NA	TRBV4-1	CASSPDGDEQYF	TGCGCCAGCAGCCCCGACGGGGACGAGCAGTACTTC
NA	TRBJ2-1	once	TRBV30	CAWSVIRREQFF	TGTGCCTGGAGTGTAATTCGGCGGGAGCAGTTCTTC
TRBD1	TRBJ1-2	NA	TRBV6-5	CASSYSGTGNGYTF	TGTGCCAGCAGTTACTCCGGGACAGGGAATGGCTACACCTTC
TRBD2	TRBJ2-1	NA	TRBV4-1	CASSHIGLAGDNEQFF	TGCGCCAGCAGCCACATAGGACTAGCGGGGGACAATGAGCAGTTCTTC
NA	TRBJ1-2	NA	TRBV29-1	CSVPQRAGGYTF	TGCAGCGTCCCCCAACGGGCCGGGGGCTACACCTTC
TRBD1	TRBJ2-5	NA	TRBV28	CASKIQGARETQYF	TGTGCCAGCAAAATACAGGGGGCTCGAGAGACCCAGTACTTC
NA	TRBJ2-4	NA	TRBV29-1	CSVVQDTIQYF	TGCAGCGTTGTTCAAGATACCATTCAGTACTTC
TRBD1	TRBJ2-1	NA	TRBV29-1	CSVAGGDIRDEQFF	TGCAGCGTCGCAGGGGGTGACATAAGGGATGAGCAGTTCTTC
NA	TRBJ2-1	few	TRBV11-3	CASSIRDHNEQFF	TGTGCCAGCAGCATAAGAGACCACAATGAGCAGTTCTTC
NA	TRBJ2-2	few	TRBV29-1	CSVEAGQNTGELFF	TGCAGCGTTGAAGCGGGACAGAACACCGGGGAGCTGTTTTTT
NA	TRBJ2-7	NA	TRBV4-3	CASSQSRDPSYEQYF	TGCGCCAGCAGCCAATCGCGGGACCCCTCCTACGAGCAGTACTTC
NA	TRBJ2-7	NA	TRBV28	CASMAGQAPRDSYEQYF	TGTGCCAGCATGGCCGGGCAGGCCCCCCGGGACTCCTACGAGCAGTACTTC
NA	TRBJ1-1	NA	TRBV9	CASSPRDRHTEAFF	TGTGCCAGCAGCCCACGGGACCGTCACACTGAAGCTTTCTTT
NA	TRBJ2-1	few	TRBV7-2	CASSSGTREQFF	TGTGCCAGCAGCTCAGGGACTCGCGAGCAGTTCTTC
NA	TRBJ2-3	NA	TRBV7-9	CATPDGDTQYF	TGTGCCACCCCGGACGGAGATACGCAGTATTTT
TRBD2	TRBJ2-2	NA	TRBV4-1	CASSQELADNTGELFF	TGCGCCAGCAGCCAAGAACTAGCGGACAACACCGGGGAGCTGTTTTTT
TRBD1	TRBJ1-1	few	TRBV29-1	CSVEAIQGARWTEAFF	TGCAGCGTTGAAGCTATCCAGGGGGCTAGGTGGACTGAAGCTTTCTTT
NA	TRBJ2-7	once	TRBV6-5	CASSPTSSYEQYF	TGTGCCAGCAGTCCGACTAGCTCCTACGAGCAGTACTTC
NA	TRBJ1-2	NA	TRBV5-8	CASNSGVWLGYTF	TGTGCCAGCAACTCCGGCGTATGGCTTGGCTACACCTTC
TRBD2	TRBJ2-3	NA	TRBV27	CASSLPGGDTQYF	TGTGCCAGCAGTTTACCGGGGGGAGATACGCAGTATTTT
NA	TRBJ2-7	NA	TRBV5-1	CASSLLIRSTGEQYF	TGCGCCAGCAGCTTGTTGATCAGGTCGACGGGGGAGCAGTACTTC
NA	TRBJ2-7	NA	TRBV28	CASSFETLRGQYF	TGTGCCAGCAGTTTCGAGACCCTGCGGGGGCAGTACTTC
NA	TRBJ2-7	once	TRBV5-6	CASSFGGSGYEQYF	TGTGCCAGCAGCTTCGGTGGGAGCGGCTACGAGCAGTACTTC
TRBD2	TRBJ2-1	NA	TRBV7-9	CASSGTRSPYNEQFF	TGTGCCAGCAGCGGGACTAGGAGCCCCTACAATGAGCAGTTCTTC
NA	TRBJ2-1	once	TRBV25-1	CASSVDYNEQFF	TGTGCCAGCAGTGTGGACTACAATGAGCAGTTCTTC
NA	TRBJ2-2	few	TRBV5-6	CASSSGIGELFF	TGTGCCAGCAGCTCAGGGATCGGGGAGCTGTTTTTT
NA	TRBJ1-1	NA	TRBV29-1	CSVEDQEIFWPEAFF	TGCAGCGTTGAAGATCAAGAGATCTTTTGGCCTGAAGCTTTCTTT
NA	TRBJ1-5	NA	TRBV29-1	CSVDGGHSNQPQHF	TGCAGCGTTGATGGAGGCCATAGCAATCAGCCCCAGCATTTT
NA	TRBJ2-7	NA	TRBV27	CASSVSGAYEQYF	TGTGCCAGCAGTGTGTCAGGGGCCTACGAGCAGTACTTC
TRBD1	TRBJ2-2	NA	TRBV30	CAWIRTGGGELFF	TGTGCCTGGATCCGGACAGGCGGCGGGGAGCTGTTTTTT
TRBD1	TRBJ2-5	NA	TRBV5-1	CASSLARDRGRETQYF	TGCGCCAGCAGCTTGGCTCGGGACAGGGGAAGGGAGACCCAGTACTTC